Below are 31 T cell receptor beta chains sequenced from a single sample in a study of CD8+CD57+ T cells in acquired aplastic anemia. Genomic DNA constituted the template upon which TCR beta VDJ and CDR3 profiling was performed. TCRdb re-derived calls from the reads in MiXCR, one entry per CDR3 protein. Found here are roughly 250,000 distinct CDR3 sequences, about 44% of them singletons; the top ten hold 6.5% to 10%. Flow cytometry had shown expanded CD8+CD57+ cells in the patients chosen for sequencing. The sample comprised sorted CD4+, CD8+, or CD8+CD57+ T cells (not recorded which) from PBMCs. Every receptor here comes from a human donor with aplastic anemia.

Remarks on this clonotype: This sequence may be a read error, since a much larger clone differs from it by one base. V and J are TRBV7-8 and TRBJ2-7, with TRBD2 as a possible D gene (7 bases). This CDR3 is built from 15 residues. The germline V gene encodes CDR1 SGHVS and CDR2 FQNEAQ. Trimming shortened V by 5 bases and J by 7 bases, and 21 bases separated the two germline ends. The CDR3 here is CASSVSGRNRDEQYF. DNA of the CDR3: TGTGCCAGCAGCGTTAGCGGGCGGAACAGGGATGAGCAGTACTTC.

V and J are TRBV5-1 and TRBJ1-6; 7 nucleotides match TRBD1. Per germline, CDR1 SGHRS and CDR2 YFSETQ. V gave up 3 bases and J gave up 7 bases; unmatched junction bases: 7. CDR3 length equals 15 residues. For the CDR3, the DNA is TGCGCCAGCAGCTATCAGGGGGGCGGCAATTCACCCCTCCACTTT. This translates into CASSYQGGGNSPLHF.

As for this clonotype: The junction differs from germline at one of its ends, possibly a read error. This rearrangement joins TRBV7-3 to TRBJ1-6, with 7 bases aligning to TRBD1. This CDR3 spans 20 amino acids. Germline CDR1 is SGHTA and CDR2 is FQGTGA. The CDR3 spells CASSLKKGASFHSYNSPLHF. As DNA, the CDR3 is TGTGCCAGCAGCTTAAAAAAGGGGGCGAGCTTCCACTCCTACAATTCACCCCTCCACTTT.

In its sample, this clonotype was seen many times. Here the CDR3 DNA reads TGTGCCAGCAGCTTAGATTCCCGGACTAGCGGGAGTGTGGCCACCGGGGAGCTGTTTTTT. It codes for CASSLDSRTSGSVATGELFF. V and J are TRBV7-8 and TRBJ2-2, with 13 bases lining up with TRBD2. Germline lookup yields CDR1 SGHVS and CDR2 FQNEAQ. Unmatched junction bases numbered 12, after V lost 1 base and J lost 4 bases. This CDR3 contains 20 residues.

This clonotype was seen at least ten times. This chain uses TRBV20-1 with TRBJ2-7; TRBD2 aligns across 10 bases. V lost 4 bases, J lost 4 bases, and 16 bases stayed unmatched. The CDR3 covers 17 residues. Looked up from germline, CDR1 is DFQATT and CDR2 is SNEGSKA (reference sequence). The CDR3 is CSATSTPVTSGVYEQYF. Written as DNA, the CDR3 is TGCAGTGCTACATCAACCCCCGTAACTAGCGGGGTTTACGAGCAGTACTTC.

This chain connects TRBV11-1 to TRBJ1-1, with 7 bases fitting TRBD1. Per germline, CDR1 SGHAT and CDR2 FQDESV (reference sequence). The CDR3 loop spans 13 amino acids. The V gene end was trimmed by 2 bases and the J gene end by 6 bases; junction bases not matched to a gene: 3. This CDR3 reads CASSLTGVAEAFF. DNA of the CDR3: TGTGCCAGCAGCTTAACAGGGGTCGCTGAAGCTTTCTTT.

This clonotype appeared a single time. The CDR3, as DNA: TGTGCCAGCAGTGAATCAGGGGGCTATAATTCACCCCTCCACTTT. Its translation: CASSESGGYNSPLHF. The chain carries TRBV25-1 and TRBJ1-6; TRBD1 matches at 7 bases. The CDR3 length is 15 residues. Germline assignment: CDR1 MGHDK and CDR2 SYGVNS. Trimming at V came to 1 base and at J to 3 bases, leaving 0 bases not matched to a gene.

In its sample, this clonotype was seen once. The rearrangement joins TRBV15 to TRBJ1-6; D is unclear. The V gene's germline CDR1 is LNHNV and CDR2 YYDKDF (reference sequence). The CDR3 totals 15 residues. With 0 bases removed from V and 9 bases from J, the gap between germline ends came to 12 bases. The CDR3 spells CATSRDTGLTSPLHF. CDR3 coding DNA: TGTGCCACCAGCAGAGATACTGGGTTGACTTCACCCCTCCACTTT.

The J gene is TRBJ2-7, the V gene TRBV19; TRBD1 matches 8 bases. Germline lookup yields CDR1 LNHDA and CDR2 SQIVND (reference sequence). After removal of 5 bases from V and 13 bases from J, the junction contained 10 bases not matched to a gene. The CDR3 runs 12 residues. The CDR3: CASSPRGDRPYF. CDR3 nucleotide sequence: TGTGCCAGTAGTCCACGAGGGGACAGGCCATACTTC.

V gene TRBV9 combines with J gene TRBJ2-6, with D possibly matching TRBD1 (6 bases). V lost 3 bases, J lost 4 bases, and 11 bases lay in between. This CDR3 spans 15 amino acids. CDR1 and CDR2 (germline): SGDLS, YYNGEE. CDR3 DNA sequence: TGTGCCAGCAGCGCGGACAGACCGGGGGCCAACGTCCTGACTTTC. It encodes CASSADRPGANVLTF.

Turning to this clonotype: A much larger clone differs from this one at a single base, so this may be a read error. The chain is built from TRBV24-1 and TRBJ1-6; D is undetermined. CDR1 and CDR2 from the germline V gene are KGHDR and SFDVKD. Trimming removed 6 bases from V and 5 bases from J, with 7 bases in between. The CDR3 consists of 13 residues. The CDR3 reads CATSPQNNSPLHF. Here the CDR3 DNA reads TGTGCCACCAGTCCCCAAAATAATTCACCCCTCCACTTT.

This clonotype was counted between two and nine times. One end of the junction does not line up with germline, which may come from a read error. The rearrangement links TRBV6-5 to TRBJ1-5; TRBD1 might be the D (6 bases). In germline, CDR1 is MNHEY, CDR2 SVGAGI. This CDR3 comprises 14 residues. The CDR3 sequence is CASGYSQGTQPQHF. As DNA, the CDR3 is TGTGCCAGCGGTTACTCTCAGGGGACTCAGCCCCAGCATTTT.

With regard to this clonotype: A much larger clone lies one base from this, so it may be a read error. This chain uses TRBV11-3 with TRBJ2-2, with TRBD1 matching 9 bases. The CDR3 length is 15 residues. Germline V lookup: CDR1 SGHNT, CDR2 YENEEA. CDR3 sequence (DNA): TGTACCAGCAGCCACCGGACAGGGGAGGCCGGGGAGCTGTTTTTT. This sequence encodes CTSSHRTGEAGELFF.

V usage is TRBV20-1 and J usage is TRBJ1-3; maybe TRBD1 (5 bases). From germline, CDR1 is DFQATT and CDR2 SNEGSKA (reference sequence). V was shortened by 1 base and J by 5 bases, with 6 bases between the two germline ends. The CDR3 is 12 amino acids. The CDR3 here is CSARGGRNTIYF. CDR3 nucleotide sequence: TGCAGTGCTAGAGGGGGCAGAAACACCATATATTTT.

A remark on this clonotype: A much larger clone sits a single nucleotide away, making a read error possible. This sequence joins TRBV14 and TRBJ1-2; 8 bases map to TRBD1. V dropped 4 bases and J dropped 6; count of bases not matched to a gene: 10. Looked up from germline, CDR1 is SGHDN and CDR2 is FVKESK. The CDR3 contains 15 residues. The CDR3 region has the DNA TGTGCCAGCAGCCCCCGACAGGGGACCGGCCATGGCTACACCTTC. Amino acids: CASSPRQGTGHGYTF.

The V call is TRBV7-2, the J call TRBJ2-7, with D unresolved. The CDR3 runs to 11 residues. Trimming left V 4 bases short and J 4 bases short, with 5 bases between. The germline gives CDR1 SGHTA, CDR2 FQGNSA. The CDR3 nucleotides are TGTGCCAGCAGCTCTGTTTACGAGCAGTACTTC. Residues: CASSSVYEQYF. Based on the CDR3 plus reference TRBV7-2 and TRBJ2-7, the full variable domain is GAGVSQSPSNKVTEKGKDVELRCDPISGHTALYWYRQSLGQGLEFLIYFQGNSAPDKSGLPSDRFSAERTGGSVSTLTIQRTQQEDSAVYLCASSSVYEQYFGPGTRLTVT.

This CDR3 is CASSLGGVNNSPLHF. CDR3 sequence (DNA): TGTGCCAGCAGCTTAGGAGGGGTGAATAATTCACCCCTCCACTTT. The chain is built from TRBV2 and TRBJ1-6; perhaps TRBD1 as D (5 bases). Between the trimmed V and J ends, which lost 6 bases and 5 bases, there was a span of 14 bases. The CDR3 totals 15 residues. CDR1 and CDR2 from the germline V gene are SNHLY and FYNNEI. The full variable domain, with the rest looked up from reference TRBV2 and TRBJ1-6, is EPEVTQTPSHQVTQMGQEVILRCVPISNHLYFYWYRQILGQKVEFLVSFYNNEISEKSEIFDDQFSVERPDGSNFTLKIRSTKLEDSAMYFCASSLGGVNNSPLHFGNGTRLTVT.

This clonotype turned up a few times. V gene TRBV3-1 combines with J gene TRBJ2-7, with 8 bases lining up with TRBD1. Germline V lookup: CDR1 LGHDT, CDR2 YNNKEL (reference sequence). The CDR3 runs 14 residues. Trimming at V came to 5 bases and at J to 3 bases, leaving 6 bases not matched to a gene. This CDR3 is CASSFGQGLYEQYF. CDR3 in DNA: TGTGCCAGCAGCTTCGGACAGGGACTCTACGAGCAGTACTTC.

In its sample, this clonotype was seen many times. J is TRBJ2-7 and V is TRBV25-1, with TRBD2 matching over 13 bases. This CDR3 region has 16 residues. Losses at the gene ends were 1 base for V and 4 bases for J; bases not matched to a gene: 4. Looked up from germline, CDR1 is MGHDK and CDR2 is SYGVNS. DNA for the CDR3: TGTGCCAGCAGTGAATCGGGACTAGCGGGGATATACGAGCAGTACTTC. It encodes CASSESGLAGIYEQYF.

This clonotype showed up many times. The gene calls are TRBV20-1 and TRBJ1-6; D is uncertain. The CDR3 runs 15 residues. Looked up from germline, CDR1 is DFQATT and CDR2 is SNEGSKA (reference sequence). The CDR3 reads CSAKSSGSYNSPLHF. Written as DNA, the CDR3 is TGCAGCGCCAAGTCCTCTGGCTCCTATAATTCACCCCTCCACTTT.

V gene TRBV3-1 combines with J gene TRBJ2-1, with D maybe TRBD2 (5 bases). Germline CDR1 is LGHDT and CDR2 is YNNKEL (reference sequence). The CDR3 covers 14 residues. Trimming pared 6 bases from V and 6 bases from J, leaving 15 bases between. The CDR3 nucleotides are TGTGCCAGCAGTACCCTGCGACTAAGCAATGAGCAGTTCTTC. Protein: CASSTLRLSNEQFF.

This clonotype has at least ten counts. The chain links TRBV6-5 to TRBJ2-2; D remains ambiguous. The ends were cut back, 7 bases at V and 1 base at J, with 10 bases in the middle. The CDR3 sequence is 14 residues long. The germline V gene has CDR1 MNHEY and CDR2 SVGAGI. This CDR3 is CASTVELNTGELFF. In DNA form, the CDR3 reads TGTGCCAGCACCGTGGAACTGAACACCGGGGAGCTGTTTTTT.

Comments on this clonotype: It may be a read error: a sequence one base away is much more abundant. The chain is built from TRBV7-9 and TRBJ2-1; TRBD1 might be the D (7 bases). This CDR3 spans 17 amino acids. From germline, CDR1 is SEHNR and CDR2 FQNEAQ (reference sequence). The CDR3 sequence: CAGSSPGGDREASEQFF. The DNA of the CDR3 is TGTGCCGGCAGCTCACCCGGGGGAGACAGGGAGGCTAGTGAGCAGTTCTTC.

The rearrangement uses TRBV2 and TRBJ1-2, with 9 bases lining up with TRBD1. The V gene end was trimmed by 8 bases and the J gene end by 8 bases; junction bases not matched to a gene: 9. The CDR3 runs to 13 residues. CDR1 is SNHLY and CDR2 is FYNNEI in the germline V gene. CDR3 in amino acids: CASPGTGRSGYTF. CDR3 coding DNA: TGTGCCAGCCCCGGGACAGGGCGATCCGGCTACACCTTC.

As for this clonotype: This may arise from a read error, as a much more abundant clone is one base away. The chain carries TRBV20-1 and TRBJ2-3; D is perhaps TRBD2 (7 bases). CDR1 and CDR2 from the germline V gene are DFQATT and SNEGSKA (reference sequence). The CDR3 covers 17 residues. Here the CDR3 reads CGASRAGASFKTDTQYF. For the CDR3, the DNA is TGCGGTGCTAGTAGGGCGGGGGCAAGCTTCAAAACAGATACGCAGTATTTT.

This clonotype has at least ten counts. CDR3 sequence: CRVRKQTGEDYEQYF. The CDR3 region has the DNA TGCAGGGTAAGAAAACAGACGGGCGAAGACTACGAGCAGTACTTC. The V call is TRBV20-1, the J call TRBJ2-7, with unresolved D. Per germline, CDR1 DFQATT and CDR2 SNEGSKA (reference sequence). The length of the CDR3 is 15 residues.

V and J are TRBV7-8 and TRBJ2-7; D possibly matches TRBD1 or TRBD2 (5 bases each). The CDR3 length is 14 residues. Trimming shortened V by 5 bases and J by 2 bases, and 13 bases separated the two germline ends. Germline V gene sequence: CDR1 SGHVS, CDR2 FQNEAQ. This CDR3 reads CASSTRDPAYEQYF. DNA for the CDR3: TGTGCCAGCAGCACCCGGGACCCGGCCTACGAGCAGTACTTC. The full variable domain, completed using reference TRBV7-8 and TRBJ2-7, is GAGVSQSPRYKVAKRGQDVALRCDPISGHVSLFWYQQALGQGPEFLTYFQNEAQLDKSGLPSDRFFAERPEGSVSTLKIQRTQQEDSAVYLCASSTRDPAYEQYFGPGTRLTVT.

The chain joins TRBV7-6 to TRBJ2-5; D unresolved. With 5 bases removed from V and 1 base from J, the gap between germline ends came to 11 bases. Germline loops: CDR1 SGHVS, CDR2 FNYEAQ. CDR3 length equals 14 residues. The CDR3 protein is CASSPATGQETQYF. The CDR3 DNA reads as TGTGCCAGCAGCCCGGCCACTGGCCAAGAGACCCAGTACTTC. Combining the CDR3 with reference TRBV7-6 and TRBJ2-5 gives the whole variable domain GAGVSQSPRYKVTKRGQDVALRCDPISGHVSLYWYRQALGQGPEFLTYFNYEAQQDKSGLPNDRFSAERPEGSISTLTIQRTEQRDSAMYRCASSPATGQETQYFGPGTRLLVL.

This clonotype came up many times. The J gene is TRBJ2-5, the V gene TRBV28; D tentatively reads TRBD1 or TRBD2 (5 bases each). Per germline, CDR1 MDHEN and CDR2 SYDVKM. V was pared by 4 bases and J by 5 bases, with 14 bases between. The CDR3 spans 14 residues. CDR3 in DNA: TGTGCCAGCAGTTCCGGGACGGACGTGGAGACCCAGTACTTC. Translating gives CASSSGTDVETQYF.

The V call is TRBV4-1, the J call TRBJ2-7; TRBD2 agrees at 7 bases. V lost 2 bases and J lost 5; bases outside the gene matches: 9. The CDR3 extends over 15 amino acids. Germline loops: CDR1 MGHRA, CDR2 YSYEKL. CDR3 in amino acids: CASSQSSGLPDEQYF. CDR3 in DNA: TGCGCCAGCAGCCAATCTAGCGGCCTACCCGACGAGCAGTACTTC.

This clonotype was counted a few times. V usage is TRBV6-4 and J usage is TRBJ2-1; tentative D call: TRBD2 (5 bases). V lost 0 bases and J 8 bases, leaving 17 bases between the germline ends. Germline V gene sequence: CDR1 MRHNA, CDR2 SNTAGT. The CDR3 has 16 residues. CDR3 loop: CASSDSTSYFSHEQFF. The CDR3 DNA reads as TGTGCCAGCAGTGACTCTACTAGTTACTTTTCCCATGAGCAGTTCTTC.